Below, 16 T cell receptor beta chains from the same sample are listed, as sequenced in a study of chemoradiotherapy in HPV16-positive cancers. Repertoires were generated with immunoSEQ multiplex PCR, while TCRdb's copy carries only in-frame clones and drops some. The data show almost 4,000 clones, 60% to 80% seen once. Specimen: tumor tissue, collected from a patient who underwent chemoradiotherapy. Receptors were obtained from a human donor with HPV-associated anogenital cancer.

The rearrangement uses TRBV6-1 and TRBJ1-5; 10 nucleotides match TRBD1. From germline, CDR1 is MNHNS and CDR2 SASEGT. Unmatched junction bases numbered 4, after V lost 4 bases and J lost 7 bases. The CDR3 covers 14 residues. CDR3 protein: CASSGTGGSQPQHF. CDR3 coding DNA: TGTGCCAGCAGTGGGACAGGGGGTTCACAGCCCCAGCATTTT.

The rearrangement uses TRBV7-9 and TRBJ2-1; tentative D call: TRBD2 (5 bases). Trimming took 4 bases from V and 6 from J, leaving 7 bases between them. In germline, CDR1 is SEHNR, CDR2 FQNEAQ (reference sequence). The CDR3 consists of 12 residues. The CDR3 here is CASSSAGNEQFF. CDR3 DNA sequence: TGTGCCAGCAGCTCCGCGGGCAATGAGCAGTTCTTC.

For the CDR3, the DNA is TGTGCCACCCAGCGGGCGGAAAATCAGCCCCAGCATTTT. Translating it yields CATQRAENQPQHF. The V gene is TRBV6-1, the J gene TRBJ1-5, with unresolved D. Per the germline V gene, CDR1 is MNHNS and CDR2 is SASEGT. Deletions cut 10 bases from V and 4 bases from J, with 14 bases between. CDR3 length equals 13 residues.

The chain links TRBV7-6 to TRBJ2-7; TRBD1 aligns across 7 bases. The CDR3 has 15 amino acids. Unmatched junction bases numbered 4, after V lost 0 bases and J lost 2 bases. Germline-derived CDR1 and CDR2 are SGHVS and FNYEAQ. The CDR3 spells CASSLAPGQTYEQYF. The CDR3 bases are TGTGCCAGCAGCTTAGCCCCGGGACAGACCTACGAGCAGTACTTC.

Turning to this clone: Other DNA sequences in the same sample also yield this CDR3. The rearrangement joins TRBV19 to TRBJ2-7, with D perhaps matching TRBD2 (6 bases). CDR1 LNHDA and CDR2 SQIVND come from the germline V gene (reference sequence). The CDR3 is 14 residues long. V lost 9 bases to trimming and J lost 3 bases, with 18 bases between them. CDR3 sequence (DNA): TGTGCCAGCTCTCCCAGGGACTTGAGCTACGAGCAGTACTTC. Residues: CASSPRDLSYEQYF.

This clone came up once. The genes are TRBV19 and TRBJ2-7; D is unclear. This CDR3 spans 13 amino acids. Germline V gene data show CDR1 as LNHDA and CDR2 as SQIVND (reference sequence). The V and J ends lost 6 bases and 3 bases respectively, with 12 bases between them. CDR3 sequence reads: CASRDRSSYEQYF. The CDR3 nucleotides read TGTGCCAGTAGGGACCGAAGTAGCTACGAGCAGTACTTC.

This clone is a singleton in its sample. The chain combines TRBV6-4 with TRBJ2-7, with 8 bases lining up with TRBD1. This CDR3 region has 17 residues. After removal of 5 bases from V and 2 bases from J, the junction contained 14 bases not matched to a gene. Germline V gene sequence: CDR1 MRHNA, CDR2 SNTAGT. CDR3 bases: TGTGCCAGCAGTACCTCTCTTGAGGGACAGGAGGCCTACGAGCAGTACTTC. This sequence encodes CASSTSLEGQEAYEQYF.

This sequence joins TRBV7-9 and TRBJ2-7, with D tentatively TRBD2 (5 bases). This CDR3 has 13 amino acids. Looked up from germline, CDR1 is SEHNR and CDR2 is FQNEAQ (reference sequence). With 8 bases removed from V and 1 base from J, the gap between germline ends came to 12 bases. The CDR3 loop reads CASEKGLSYEQYF. CDR3 sequence (DNA): TGTGCCAGCGAGAAAGGACTGTCCTACGAGCAGTACTTC.

V is TRBV9 and J is TRBJ1-3, with 7 nucleotides matching TRBD1. The CDR3 is made up of 15 amino acids. With 4 bases clipped from V and 2 bases from J, the junction kept 6 bases outside the gene matches. CDR1 and CDR2 from the germline V gene are SGDLS and YYNGEE. DNA for the CDR3: TGTGCCAGCAGCCTAACGACAGGGACTGGAAACACCATATATTTT. Its translation is CASSLTTGTGNTIYF.

This chain links TRBV5-4 with TRBJ2-1, with 7 bases matching TRBD2. The junction had 6 bases not matched to a gene; V was cut back by 0 bases and J by 0 bases. CDR1 is SGHNT, CDR2 YYREEE, per germline (reference sequence). The length of the CDR3 is 17 residues. CDR3: CASSLESGGSSYNEQFF. CDR3 nucleotide sequence: TGTGCCAGCAGCTTGGAGTCGGGCGGGAGCTCCTACAATGAGCAGTTCTTC. Drawing the rest from reference TRBV5-4 and TRBJ2-1, the complete variable domain is ETGVTQSPTHLIKTRGQQVTLRCSSQSGHNTVSWYQQALGQGPQFIFQYYREEENGRGNFPPRFSGLQFPNYSSELNVNALELDDSALYLCASSLESGGSSYNEQFFGPGTRLTVL.

J is TRBJ1-4 and V is TRBV5-1, with 7 nucleotides matching TRBD1. The V and J ends lost 4 bases and 10 bases, in that order; junction bases with no gene match: 7. Germline V CDR1 and CDR2: SGHRS, YFSETQ. The CDR3 spans 13 residues. CDR3 amino acids: CASSPGPGGKLFF. The CDR3 coding sequence is TGCGCCAGCAGCCCGGGCCCAGGGGGAAAACTGTTTTTT. Together with reference TRBV5-1 and TRBJ1-4, the CDR3 gives the full variable domain: KAGVTQTPRYLIKTRGQQVTLSCSPISGHRSVSWYQQTPGQGLQFLFEYFSETQRNKGNFPGRFSGRQFSNSRSEMNVSTLELGDSALYLCASSPGPGGKLFFGSGTQLSVL.

The chain carries TRBV5-1 and TRBJ2-3, with a possible D match to TRBD2 (6 bases). This CDR3 contains 18 residues. V shed 0 bases and J shed 0 bases, with 17 bases lying between them. Germline CDR1 is SGHRS and CDR2 is YFSETQ. For the CDR3, the DNA is TGCGCCAGCAGCTTGGCGGCTTCTCGGGGGTCGAGCACAGATACGCAGTATTTT. This codes for CASSLAASRGSSTDTQYF.

The chain joins TRBV30 to TRBJ2-1; D is undetermined. The germline V gene has CDR1 GTSNPN and CDR2 SVGIG (reference sequence). V was shortened by 5 bases and J by 3 bases, with 5 bases between the two germline ends. This CDR3 is 11 amino acids long. The CDR3 DNA sequence: TGTGCCTGGGACCACTACAATGAGCAGTTCTTC. Its translation is CAWDHYNEQFF.

The chain employs TRBV6-5 and TRBJ2-1; TRBD2 is a possible D gene (5 bases). In germline, CDR1 is MNHEY, CDR2 SVGAGI. V gave up 2 bases and J gave up 9 bases, with 14 bases separating them. The CDR3 is made up of 14 amino acids. As DNA, the CDR3 is TGTGCCAGCAGTTACCCCCCGGGCGGAGGTGAGCAGTTCTTC. Residues: CASSYPPGGGEQFF.

The genes are TRBV9 and TRBJ2-5; D is possibly TRBD2 (5 bases). The CDR3 loop spans 15 amino acids. The germline V and J ends were trimmed by 3 bases and 4 bases, with 16 bases remaining between them. In germline, CDR1 is SGDLS, CDR2 YYNGEE. The CDR3, as DNA: TGTGCCAGCAGCGCATCGATAGCGCAGCCAGAGACCCAGTACTTC. Encoded protein: CASSASIAQPETQYF.

The rearrangement uses TRBV7-6 and TRBJ2-7; 7 nucleotides agree with TRBD1. The CDR3 totals 16 residues. V trimming: 5 bases; J trimming: 0 bases; junction bases outside the gene matches: 10. Germline CDR1 reads SGHVS; CDR2 reads FNYEAQ. CDR3 nucleotides: TGTGCCAGCAGCCCCTCACAGGGGATAAGCTCCTACGAGCAGTACTTC. Protein sequence: CASSPSQGISSYEQYF. Full variable domain (outside the CDR3, taken from reference TRBV7-6 and TRBJ2-7): GAGVSQSPRYKVTKRGQDVALRCDPISGHVSLYWYRQALGQGPEFLTYFNYEAQQDKSGLPNDRFSAERPEGSISTLTIQRTEQRDSAMYRCASSPSQGISSYEQYFGPGTRLTVT.